The present T cell receptor beta chain was sequenced within a study of blood T cell repertoires in COVID-19. Study-wide background: The United States, Italy and Spain provided the acute and convalescent COVID-19 samples. PBMCs, B-cell-depleted T cells, or T cells provided the cDNA or gDNA that made up the material.

Germline V gene lookup returns CDR1 SGDLS and CDR2 YYNGEE. This CDR3 has 14 residues. V lost 3 bases, J lost 5 bases, and 14 bases lay in between. Using immunoSEQ multiplex PCR, the repertoire was profiled, and TCRdb retains in-frame clones only, with some absent. The repertoire holds roughly 300,000 clones, with under 90% as singletons. The source material was peripheral blood. The chain has TRBV9 and TRBJ2-5; D gene ambiguous. The clonotype was recovered from a woman aged 45-60 years who had recovered from COVID-19. As DNA, the CDR3 is TGTGCCAGCAGCGGCACCGGCCCCGGGGAGACCCAGTACTTC. Translation gives CASSGTGPGETQYF.